This T cell receptor (beta chain) is from a study of graft-versus-host responses after intestinal transplantation. Study-wide background: Each recipient received a multivisceral, liver-intestinal, or isolated intestinal graft.

Data came from immunoSEQ multiplex PCR; TCRdb stores just in-frame clones and leaves some out. Found here are about 25,000 clones, roughly 93% of them singletons; the top ten hold 0.45% to 0.6%. CDR1 MNHNS and CDR2 SASEGT come from the germline V gene. CDR3 length equals 15 residues. This clone was observed a single time. Its target is not known. Findings of the study overall: Analysis identified GvH clones in recipient marrow, with some appearing first in ileum or blood.

Sequences were derived from PBMCs, sampled 18 days after transplant. This chain connects TRBV6-1 to TRBJ2-6, with 7 bases aligning to TRBD1. The TCR was taken from a human patient who received an intestinal transplant, so some T cells may come from the graft donor. The CDR3 DNA reads TGTGCAAGCCACAGGGGAGTAGCCGGGGCCAACGTCCTGACTTTC. It specifies CASHRGVAGANVLTF.